This T cell receptor (beta chain) was captured in a study of T cells in Graves' hyperthyroidism and ophthalmopathy (dated by TCRdb to between 2018 and 2020). The study in broad terms: Peripheral blood samples were taken at the time of initial diagnosis, prior to any treatment. Prospective prediction of ophthalmopathy was tested in an independent validation cohort consisting of fewer than 20 hyperthyroidism patients and some 16 patients who later progressed to ophthalmopathy. The approximately 98 discovery patients were randomly divided into training and test sets at a 7:3 ratio. Once sampling was done, hyperthyroidism patients were given methimazole at a starting dose of 30 mg daily, whereas ophthalmopathy patients were given high-dose intravenous methylprednisolone. According to the paper, TCR Vbeta CDR3 sequencing was carried out on about 140 peripheral blood samples, which came from 40 to 45 ophthalmopathy, some 73 hyperthyroidism and about 17 progressor patients. In addition, the study compared T-cell repertoires in thyroid tissue and in blood from about 6 Graves' hyperthyroidism patients. To identify distinguishing TCR V-J signatures, a discovery cohort of about 100 patients was used, comprising roughly 45 with Graves' ophthalmopathy and 57 with stable Graves' hyperthyroidism.

This clonotype was recorded many times. Its specific antigen is unknown. Base qualities were left out, and no much larger clone turns up one base away. The TCR beta CDR3 regions were amplified from the RNA transcripts. A first-round RT-PCR of the TCR CDR3 used the HTBI primer set with the Qiagen OneStep RT-PCR kit. A second multiplex PCR round built the libraries, followed by size selection and purification. Libraries were sequenced paired-end with 100 bp reads on an Illumina HiSeq2000. In the authors' own workflow: Raw data were processed with SOAPnuke, discarding reads with adapters, uncalled bases, mean Phred below 15, or no exact constant-primer or identifier match. High-quality paired reads were merged using COPE v1.2.5, and each unique nucleotide sequence was defined as a clonotype. Clonotypes were aligned to IMGT TRBV, TRBD and TRBJ reference segments using MiTCR v1.1. Analysis was restricted to V-J combinations with a frequency above 0.0001, which covered roughly 99% of repertoires. A TCS score was defined as the ratio between F50 (clonal expansion) and ExV (chaos), using BLOSUM62-based TCRdist between CDR3 peptides within each V-J. Welch's t-statistics and random forest reduced around 510 V-J features to roughly 13, which were used in a naive Bayes classifier (R e1071). TCRdb applied fastp at Q25 and MiXCR to the public reads, then kept only in-frame beta chains. Records with the same CDR3 protein are collapsed into one entry carrying the most frequent genes and DNA. These V and J calls are TCRdb output, not the study's own analysis. The sample yields some 180,000 distinct CDR3 sequences; about 15% were counted once. Of the sample, approximately 28% falls within the top ten clones.

V is shortened by 5 bases, J by 6 bases, and the region joining them spans 11 bases. The CDR3 numbers 14 residues from cysteine through phenylalanine. Solely the CDR3 DNA is kept, with 42 bases framed from the first base. Based on the germline V gene, the CDR1 and CDR2 sequences are MNHNS and SASEGT. Stable Graves' hyperthyroidism was defined as no progression to ophthalmopathy during 18 months of follow-up. Hyperthyroidism patients were newly diagnosed, with disease duration under 2 months, and aged 18 to 65 years. The study excluded patients with uncontrolled infections, other autoimmune diseases, pregnancy or lactation. Diagnoses were based on clinical symptoms, serum thyroxine and TRAb, thyroid ultrasound and orbital computed tomography. PBMCs were isolated from about 9.1 ml of fresh peripheral blood by Ficoll-Paque density gradient centrifugation. Total RNA was extracted with Trizol reagent, and quality was checked on an Agilent 2100 Bioanalyzer.

Points the paper makes about the study in general: Ophthalmopathy was separated from stable hyperthyroidism by a 13 V-J signature model, with 85% to 90% sensitivity and around 81% specificity obtained in cross-validation and 80%/75% obtained in testing. No statistical method was used to fix the sample size in advance, and group allocation was not hidden from the investigators. Most expanded thyroid clonotypes (frequency above 0.001) were also found in blood, which suggests that blood repertoires may mirror thyroid immune responses. During validation, the model predicted progression to ophthalmopathy a median of roughly 7.1 months ahead of onset, with more than 55% sensitivity and 72% to 80% specificity.

The chain couples TRBV6-1 to TRBJ1-6, with the D gene call left open. The clonotype comes from a woman aged 45-59 years with Graves' hyperthyroidism. The specimen was blood. The CDR3 region reads CASSLGRSNSPLHF. The DNA sequence is as follows: TGTGCCAGCAGTCTCGGACGATCTAATTCACCCCTCCACTTT.